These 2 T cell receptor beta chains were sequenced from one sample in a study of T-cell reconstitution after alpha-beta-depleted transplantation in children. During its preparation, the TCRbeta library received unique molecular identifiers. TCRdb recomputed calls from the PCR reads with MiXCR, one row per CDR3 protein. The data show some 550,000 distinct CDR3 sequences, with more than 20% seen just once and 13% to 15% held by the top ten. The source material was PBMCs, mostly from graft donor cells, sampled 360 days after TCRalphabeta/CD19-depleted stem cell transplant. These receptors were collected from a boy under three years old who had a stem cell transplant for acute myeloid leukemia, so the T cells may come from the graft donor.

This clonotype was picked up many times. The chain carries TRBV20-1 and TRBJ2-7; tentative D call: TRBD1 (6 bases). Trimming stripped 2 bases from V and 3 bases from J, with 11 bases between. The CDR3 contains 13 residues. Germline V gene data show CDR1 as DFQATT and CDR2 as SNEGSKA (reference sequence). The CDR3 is CSARLSGVYEQYF. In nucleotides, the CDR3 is TGCAGTGCTAGATTATCAGGGGTCTACGAGCAGTACTTC.

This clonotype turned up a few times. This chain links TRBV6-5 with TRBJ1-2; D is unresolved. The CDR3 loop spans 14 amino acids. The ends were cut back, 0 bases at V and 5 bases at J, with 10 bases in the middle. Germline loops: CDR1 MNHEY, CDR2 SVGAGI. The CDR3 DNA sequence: TGTGCCAGCAGTTACTCGAAAGCGGATTATGGCTACACCTTC. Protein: CASSYSKADYGYTF.